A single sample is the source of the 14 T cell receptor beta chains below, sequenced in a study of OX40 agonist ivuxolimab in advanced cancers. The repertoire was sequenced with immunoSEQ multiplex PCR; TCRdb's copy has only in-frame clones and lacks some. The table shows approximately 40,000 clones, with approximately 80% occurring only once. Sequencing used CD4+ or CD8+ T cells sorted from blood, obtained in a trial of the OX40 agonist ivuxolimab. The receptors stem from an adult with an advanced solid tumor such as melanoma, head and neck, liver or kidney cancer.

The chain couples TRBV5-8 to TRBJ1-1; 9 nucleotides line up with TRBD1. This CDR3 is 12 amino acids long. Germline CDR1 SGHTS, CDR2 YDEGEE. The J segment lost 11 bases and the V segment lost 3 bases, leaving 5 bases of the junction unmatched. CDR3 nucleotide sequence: TGTGCCAGCAGCTCGACAGGGGGACTCGCTTTCTTT. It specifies CASSSTGGLAFF. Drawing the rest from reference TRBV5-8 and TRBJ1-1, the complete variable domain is EAGVTQSPTHLIKTRGQQATLRCSPISGHTSVYWYQQALGLGLQFLLWYDEGEERNRGNFPPRFSGRQFPNYSSELNVNALELEDSALYLCASSSTGGLAFFGQGTRLTVV.

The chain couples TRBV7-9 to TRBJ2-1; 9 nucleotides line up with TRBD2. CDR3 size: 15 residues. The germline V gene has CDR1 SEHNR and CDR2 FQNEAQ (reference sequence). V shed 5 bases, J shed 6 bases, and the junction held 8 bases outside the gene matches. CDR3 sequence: CASSPRAGGLNEQFF. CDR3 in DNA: TGTGCCAGCAGCCCGAGGGCGGGAGGGCTCAATGAGCAGTTCTTC. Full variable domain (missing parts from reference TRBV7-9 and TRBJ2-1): DTGVSQNPRHKITKRGQNVTFRCDPISEHNRLYWYRQTLGQGPEFLTYFQNEAQLEKSRLLSDRFSAERPKGSFSTLEIQRTEQGDSAMYLCASSPRAGGLNEQFFGPGTRLTVL.

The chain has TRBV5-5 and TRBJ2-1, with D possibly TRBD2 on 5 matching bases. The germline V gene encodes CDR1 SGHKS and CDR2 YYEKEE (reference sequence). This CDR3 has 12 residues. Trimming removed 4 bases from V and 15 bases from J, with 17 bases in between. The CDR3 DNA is TGTGCCAGCAGCGACCTCCTAGCTTCCGTGTTCTTC. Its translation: CASSDLLASVFF.

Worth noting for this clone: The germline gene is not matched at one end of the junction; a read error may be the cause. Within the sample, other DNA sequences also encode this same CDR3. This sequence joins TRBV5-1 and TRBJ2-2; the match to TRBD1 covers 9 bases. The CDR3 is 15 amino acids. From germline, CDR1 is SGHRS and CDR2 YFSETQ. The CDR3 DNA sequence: TGCGCCAGCAGCAGGACAGGGGTCGCTGCCGGGGAACTGTTTTTT. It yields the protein CASSRTGVAAGELFF.

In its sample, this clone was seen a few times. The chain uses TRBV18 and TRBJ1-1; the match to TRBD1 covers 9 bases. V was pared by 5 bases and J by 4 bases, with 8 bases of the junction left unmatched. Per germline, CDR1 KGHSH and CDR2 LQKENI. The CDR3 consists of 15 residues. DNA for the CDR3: TGTGCCAGCTCAGGGAGGACAGGGGAAGTCACTGAAGCTTTCTTT. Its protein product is CASSGRTGEVTEAFF. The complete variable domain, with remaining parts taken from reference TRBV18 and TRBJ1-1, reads NAGVMQNPRHLVRRRGQEARLRCSPMKGHSHVYWYRQLPEEGLKFMVYLQKENIIDESGMPKERFSAEFPKEGPSILRIQQVVRGDSAAYFCASSGRTGEVTEAFFGQGTRLTVV.

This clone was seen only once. The CDR3 region has the DNA TGCAGCGGAGGGGTGAACACTGAAGCTTTCTTT. Amino acids: CSGGVNTEAFF. The chain uses TRBV29-1 and TRBJ1-1; D is perhaps TRBD1 (5 bases). V lost 7 bases, J lost 0 bases, and 6 bases lay in between. Germline CDR1 and CDR2: SQVTM and ANQGSEA. The CDR3 totals 11 residues.

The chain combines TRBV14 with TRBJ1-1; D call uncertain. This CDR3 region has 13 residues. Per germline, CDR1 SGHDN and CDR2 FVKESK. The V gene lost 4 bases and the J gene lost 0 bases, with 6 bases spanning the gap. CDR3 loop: CASSLSMNTEAFF. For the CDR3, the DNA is TGTGCCAGCAGCCTCTCTATGAACACTGAAGCTTTCTTT. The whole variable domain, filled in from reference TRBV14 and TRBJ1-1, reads EAGVTQFPSHSVIEKGQTVTLRCDPISGHDNLYWYRRVMGKEIKFLLHFVKESKQDESGMPNNRFLAERTGGTYSTLKVQPAELEDSGVYFCASSLSMNTEAFFGQGTRLTVV.

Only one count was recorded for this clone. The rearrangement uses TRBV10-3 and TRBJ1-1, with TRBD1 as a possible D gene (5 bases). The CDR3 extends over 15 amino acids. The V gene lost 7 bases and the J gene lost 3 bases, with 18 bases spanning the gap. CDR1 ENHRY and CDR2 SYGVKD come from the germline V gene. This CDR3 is CAITDPTLGDTEAFF. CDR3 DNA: TGTGCCATCACCGACCCAACCTTGGGGGACACTGAAGCTTTCTTT.

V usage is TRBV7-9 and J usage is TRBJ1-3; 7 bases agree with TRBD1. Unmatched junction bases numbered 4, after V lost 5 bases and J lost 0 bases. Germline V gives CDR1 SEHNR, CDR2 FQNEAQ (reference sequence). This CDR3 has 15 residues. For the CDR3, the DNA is TGTGCCAGCAGCGGACAGGCGCTCTCTGGAAACACCATATATTTT. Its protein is CASSGQALSGNTIYF.

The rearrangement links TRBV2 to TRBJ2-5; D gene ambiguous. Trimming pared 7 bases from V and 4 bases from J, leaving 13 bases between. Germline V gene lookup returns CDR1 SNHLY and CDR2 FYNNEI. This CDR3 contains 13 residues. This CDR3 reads CASTTDLGETQYF. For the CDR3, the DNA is TGTGCCAGCACGACGGACCTTGGAGAGACCCAGTACTTC.

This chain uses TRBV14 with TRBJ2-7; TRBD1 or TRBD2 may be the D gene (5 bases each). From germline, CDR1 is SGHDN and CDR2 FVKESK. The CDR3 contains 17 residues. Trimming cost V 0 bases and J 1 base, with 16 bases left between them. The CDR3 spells CASSQEYVGPGSYEQYF. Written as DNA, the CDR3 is TGTGCCAGCAGCCAAGAATATGTGGGGCCGGGGTCCTACGAGCAGTACTTC.

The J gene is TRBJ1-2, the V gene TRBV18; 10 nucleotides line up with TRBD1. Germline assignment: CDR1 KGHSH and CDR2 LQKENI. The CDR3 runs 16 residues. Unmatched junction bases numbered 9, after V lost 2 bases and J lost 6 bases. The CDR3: CASSPTIGTGEHGYTF. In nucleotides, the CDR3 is TGTGCCAGCTCACCAACGATTGGGACAGGGGAACATGGCTACACCTTC.

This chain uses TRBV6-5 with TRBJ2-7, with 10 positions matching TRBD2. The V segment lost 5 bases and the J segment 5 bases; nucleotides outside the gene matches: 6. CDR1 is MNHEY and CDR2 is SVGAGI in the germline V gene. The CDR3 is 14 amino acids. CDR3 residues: CASSVAGGGDEQYF. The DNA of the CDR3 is TGTGCCAGCAGTGTAGCGGGAGGAGGCGACGAGCAGTACTTC.

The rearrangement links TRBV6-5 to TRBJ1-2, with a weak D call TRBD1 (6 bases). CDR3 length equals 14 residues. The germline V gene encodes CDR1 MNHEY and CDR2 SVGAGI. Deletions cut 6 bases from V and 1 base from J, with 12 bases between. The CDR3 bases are TGTGCCAGCAGCCGGGACACTTTTAACTATGGCTACACCTTC. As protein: CASSRDTFNYGYTF.